The sequence of this T cell receptor (beta chain) was determined in a study of cytotoxic CD8 clonotypes in ibrutinib-treated CLL (dated by TCRdb to the early 2020s). A note on the overall study: The cohort had ten to twelve relapsed/refractory and around 14 treatment-naive patients; 17 were IGHV unmutated. Responses were partial in roughly 24 patients and complete in 2; after median approximately 69 months follow-up, about 14 stayed in remission and around 12 progressed. Longitudinal samples were available for about 30% of the roughly 90 trial participants. On average, each sample had 255,043 productive templates and more than 75,000 productive rearrangements. Cryopreserved peripheral blood mononuclear cells were collected at three points: before therapy, at response, and at either sustained remission or disease progression. Response samples were taken after a median of approximately eleven months on treatment, ranging from 6 to 36 months. Every sample from remission and from progressive disease was obtained while the patients were still on ibrutinib. Findings and caveats that apply to the study as a whole: Public clonotypes were found to be uncommon and were observed to contract or remain stable during treatment; the increase in clonality was shown to reflect expansion of private clonotypes at ibrutinib response. At ibrutinib response clonality went up, during sustained remission it held steady, and at progression it dropped back toward baseline. At baseline, clonality was higher than in age-matched healthy donors and showed a strong correlation with circulating CD8+ T-cell counts. Lymph node repertoires were not examined, and the timing of sampling was not matched between patients in sustained remission and those whose disease progressed.

A MiSeq instrument was used for deep resolution sequencing, which targeted depths ranging from 1 in 1 million up to 1 in 200,000 T cells, with coverage averaging 10x for each clonotype. TCR beta libraries were generated with the immunoSEQ hsTCRB Kit. The authors' analysis ran thus. The data were analyzed with ImmunoSEQ Analyzer and ImmunoSEQ Data Assistant, and V, D and J gene assignments followed IMGT definitions. Clonality, with values ranging from 0 to 1, was calculated as one minus the normalized Shannon entropy of productive rearrangement frequencies. Only overrepresented clonotypes making up at least 0.05% of each patient's repertoire were included in the public clonotype analysis. Around 13 age-matched healthy donor repertoires from immuneACCESS were used as controls for clonality. TCRdb took this table from immuneACCESS and kept in-frame rearrangements with V and J called. Such tables lack part of the clones; where checked against another copy, unresolved V genes explain under half of the gap, and the rest is unexplained. V and J calls and clone size are given by that table; D and trimming were obtained from the DNA. A total of 50,000 to 65,000 clones appear in this sample, less than 75% of them only once. Roughly 14% of the sample rests with the top ten.

The time point tag for this specimen amounts to: about a year on ibrutinib. For TCR beta library preparation, approximately 2 micrograms of genomic DNA were extracted from the cryopreserved PBMCs. High-throughput TCR beta sequencing was performed on longitudinal blood samples from CLL patients receiving ibrutinib monotherapy. The patients took part in an open-label, single-center phase 2 trial of ibrutinib monotherapy. CDR1 and CDR2, per the germline V gene (reference sequence), are MNHNY and SVGAGI. V drops 2 bases and J drops 1 base, leaving 5 bases in between. The CDR3 covers 14 residues, taking in both the cysteine and the phenylalanine. The only DNA kept is the CDR3, 42 bases in frame from the first base. This clone was seen once. Its antigen remains unidentified. No base-level quality is on record; no much larger clone is a single base apart.

Sequenced material: PBMCs, taken after 12 months of ibrutinib treatment. The receptor was isolated from a human donor with chronic lymphocytic leukemia. Recombination joined TRBV6-6 with TRBJ2-2; no D segment can be confidently identified. The nucleotide sequence is TGTGCCAGCAGTTACGCGGTGAACACCGGGGAGCTGTTTTTT. It translates as CASSYAVNTGELFF.